This T cell receptor beta chain emerged from a study of shared T cell receptors in the human thymus. The V gene end was trimmed by 5 bases and the J gene end by 5 bases; junction bases not matched to a gene: 12. This CDR3 region has 15 residues. From germline, CDR1 is GTSNPN and CDR2 SVGIG (reference sequence). Clones were sequenced by immunoSEQ multiplex PCR, and TCRdb holds only the in-frame ones, with some missing. The data show some 700,000 clones, over 75% seen once. This clone was recorded once. The data also belong to a second study, concerning human thymus T cells.

The sequenced sample was thymocytes. The receptor was isolated from a girl under two years old with a congenital heart defect. This chain uses TRBV30 with TRBJ2-5, with 9 positions matching TRBD1. The CDR3 bases are TGTGCCTGGCACAGACGGGACAGGGCCCTGGAGACCCAGTACTTC. Protein sequence: CAWHRRDRALETQYF.